These 9 T cell receptor beta chains were sequenced from one sample in a study of shared clonotypes between healthy human individuals. The data were produced by immunoSEQ multiplex PCR, yet TCRdb's version contains in-frame clones alone and is incomplete. Altogether 300,000 to 400,000 clones are present, around 70% being singletons, with the ten largest covering roughly a tenth. Sample: memory CD4+ T cells sorted from blood. Subset in this sample: CD45RA-negative fraction. These receptor sequences come from a man aged 25-40 years in good health.

V usage is TRBV9 and J usage is TRBJ2-2, with D perhaps TRBD1 (5 bases). Germline V gene sequence: CDR1 SGDLS, CDR2 YYNGEE. V lost 3 bases to trimming and J lost 5 bases, with 20 bases between them. The CDR3 contains 17 residues. The CDR3 nucleotides are TGTGCCAGCAGCGCAGGGCCAGGGTGGACGGCAACCGGGGAGCTGTTTTTT. The encoded protein is CASSAGPGWTATGELFF.

A note on this clone: At the DNA level, this CDR3 is encoded by other sequences in the same sample as well. This chain joins TRBV5-4 and TRBJ1-4; tentative D call: TRBD1 (5 bases). This CDR3 is built from 14 residues. Germline CDR1 SGHNT, CDR2 YYREEE (reference sequence). V lost 5 bases to trimming and J lost 5 bases, with 13 bases between them. The CDR3 nucleotides read TGTGCCAGCAGGCGGGACGGGGGGAATGAAAAACTGTTTTTT. Its protein is CASRRDGGNEKLFF.

This chain uses TRBV7-9 with TRBJ1-2; a weak D match, TRBD1 (5 bases). Germline V gene sequence: CDR1 SEHNR, CDR2 FQNEAQ (reference sequence). Trimming pared 2 bases from V and 3 bases from J, leaving 10 bases between. This CDR3 comprises 14 residues. CDR3: CASSLQGSDYGYTF. The DNA for the CDR3 is TGTGCCAGCAGCTTACAGGGTTCTGACTATGGCTACACCTTC.

J is TRBJ2-7 and V is TRBV13; 7 bases match TRBD1. CDR3 length equals 13 residues. The V and J ends lost 3 bases and 4 bases, in that order; junction bases with no gene match: 3. CDR1 and CDR2 from the germline V gene are PRHDT and FYEKMQ (reference sequence). Written as DNA, the CDR3 is TGTGCCAGCAGCTTTTTGGACAGGTACGAGCAGTACTTC. Its protein is CASSFLDRYEQYF.

The chain links TRBV19 to TRBJ1-2, with D tentatively TRBD1 (6 bases). Germline lookup yields CDR1 LNHDA and CDR2 SQIVND (reference sequence). Trimming stripped 4 bases from V and 2 bases from J, with 14 bases between. This CDR3 spans 15 amino acids. The CDR3 DNA reads TGTGCCAGTAGTAGGGCGGGGACACTCAACTATGGCTACACCTTC. Translating gives CASSRAGTLNYGYTF. Full variable domain (remainder filled in from reference TRBV19 and TRBJ1-2): DGGITQSPKYLFRKEGQNVTLSCEQNLNHDAMYWYRQDPGQGLRLIYYSQIVNDFQKGDIAEGYSVSREKKESFPLTVTSAQKNPTAFYLCASSRAGTLNYGYTFGSGTRLTVV.

This sequence joins TRBV4-3 and TRBJ2-2; 11 bases line up with TRBD1. In germline, CDR1 is LGHNA, CDR2 YSLEER. Trimming took 4 bases from V and 5 from J; bases not matched to a gene: 21. This CDR3 has 21 amino acids. The CDR3 bases are TGCGCCAGCAGCCCCGGGACAGGGGGGACCGCGCGTACAAGAATTACCGGGGAGCTGTTTTTT. This encodes CASSPGTGGTARTRITGELFF.

This clone was counted a few times. The chain has TRBV16 and TRBJ1-1; D gene uncertain. Trimming stripped 2 bases from V and 6 bases from J, with 10 bases between. The germline V gene encodes CDR1 KGHSY and CDR2 FQNENV. This CDR3 region has 13 residues. The CDR3 protein is CASSQRIDAEAFF. In nucleotides, the CDR3 is TGTGCCAGCAGCCAAAGGATCGACGCTGAAGCTTTCTTT. The full variable domain, its missing parts supplied by reference TRBV16 and TRBJ1-1, is GEEVAQTPKHLVRGEGQKAKLYCAPIKGHSYVFWYQQVLKNEFKFLISFQNENVFDETGMPKERFSAKCLPNSPCSLEIQATKLEDSAVYFCASSQRIDAEAFFGQGTRLTVV.

The CDR3 nucleotides read TGTGCCATCAGTGAGTCGATCATCCGACAGGACCCCTACGAGCAGTACTTC. This gives the protein CAISESIIRQDPYEQYF. The rearrangement joins TRBV10-3 to TRBJ2-7, with a possible D match to TRBD1 (6 bases). V lost 0 bases to trimming and J lost 2 bases, with 17 bases between them. CDR1 and CDR2 from the germline V gene are ENHRY and SYGVKD. CDR3 length equals 17 residues.

In its sample, this clone was seen a few times. The V and J genes are TRBV7-2 and TRBJ2-1; a possible D gene is TRBD2 (7 bases). From germline, CDR1 is SGHTA and CDR2 FQGNSA. Deletions cut 6 bases from V and 8 bases from J, with 20 bases between. This CDR3 comprises 15 residues. CDR3: CASSWGRELFDEQFF. For the CDR3, the DNA is TGTGCCAGCAGTTGGGGGCGGGAGCTATTCGATGAGCAGTTCTTC.